These 6 T cell receptor beta chains were sequenced from one sample in a study of cytomegalovirus exposure and HLA in healthy donors. It was with 60 Vbeta and 13 Jbeta primers that the PCR ran. Using immunoSEQ multiplex PCR, the repertoire was profiled, and TCRdb retains in-frame clones only, with some absent. This sample has some 200,000 clones, with about 80% found just once. Sequencing was performed on PBMCs. The receptors come from a woman in her thirties or forties in good health and CMV-seronegative.

V usage is TRBV19 and J usage is TRBJ1-1; the D gene is possibly TRBD1 (5 bases). The ends were cut back, 3 bases at V and 10 bases at J, with 18 bases in the middle. This CDR3 region has 14 residues. From germline, CDR1 is LNHDA and CDR2 SQIVND (reference sequence). DNA for the CDR3: TGTGCCAGTAGTATTTTACTTGGACACCCTGGAGCTTTCTTT. Protein product: CASSILLGHPGAFF.

V usage is TRBV10-3 and J usage is TRBJ2-5, with D tentatively TRBD1 (5 bases). Trimming took 0 bases from V and 6 from J, leaving 8 bases between them. The CDR3 loop spans 13 amino acids. Per the germline V gene, CDR1 is ENHRY and CDR2 is SYGVKD. CDR3 in amino acids: CAISESQGQTQYF. CDR3 coding DNA: TGTGCCATCAGTGAGTCCCAGGGTCAGACCCAGTACTTC.

This chain connects TRBV4-2 to TRBJ1-3, with D maybe TRBD1 (6 bases). The CDR3 contains 15 residues. The germline V gene has CDR1 LGHNA and CDR2 YNFKEQ. V dropped 3 bases and J dropped 3 bases, with 12 bases sitting between them. CDR3 sequence: CASSQHRDNGNTIYF. The DNA of the CDR3 is TGTGCCAGCAGCCAGCACCGGGACAATGGAAACACCATATATTTT.

The chain is built from TRBV30 and TRBJ1-5; D unclear. The CDR3 totals 13 residues. The germline gives CDR1 GTSNPN, CDR2 SVGIG (reference sequence). V was pared by 0 bases and J by 4 bases, with 7 bases between. Here the CDR3 reads CAWSVSVNQPQHF. Written as DNA, the CDR3 is TGTGCCTGGAGTGTTTCGGTTAATCAGCCCCAGCATTTT.

This clone was seen a single time. The chain recombines TRBV2 with TRBJ2-7; D might be TRBD1 (5 bases). Germline CDR1 is SNHLY and CDR2 is FYNNEI. Trimming stripped 1 base from V and 0 bases from J, with 7 bases between. The CDR3 consists of 14 residues. CDR3 nucleotides: TGTGCCAGCAGTGAAGACAGGTCCTCCTACGAGCAGTACTTC. Its protein product is CASSEDRSSYEQYF. Filled out from reference TRBV2 and TRBJ2-7, the complete variable domain reads EPEVTQTPSHQVTQMGQEVILRCVPISNHLYFYWYRQILGQKVEFLVSFYNNEISEKSEIFDDQFSVERPDGSNFTLKIRSTKLEDSAMYFCASSEDRSSYEQYFGPGTRLTVT.

The V call is TRBV19, the J call TRBJ1-2, with 8 bases lining up with TRBD1. Germline V gene data show CDR1 as LNHDA and CDR2 as SQIVND (reference sequence). V was clipped by 6 bases and J by 4 bases; unmatched bases: 1. CDR3 length: 12 amino acids. The DNA for the CDR3 is TGTGCCAGTAGCGACAGGGGCTATGGCTACACCTTC. This encodes CASSDRGYGYTF.